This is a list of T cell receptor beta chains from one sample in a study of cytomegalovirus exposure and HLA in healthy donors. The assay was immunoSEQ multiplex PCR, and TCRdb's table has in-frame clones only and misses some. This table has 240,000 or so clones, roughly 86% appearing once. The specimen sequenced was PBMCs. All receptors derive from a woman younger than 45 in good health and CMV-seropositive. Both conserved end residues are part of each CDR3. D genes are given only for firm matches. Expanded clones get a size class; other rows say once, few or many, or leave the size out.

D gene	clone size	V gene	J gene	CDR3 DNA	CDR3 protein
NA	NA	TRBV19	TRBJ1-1	TGTGCCAGTAGTATAGAGACAGCAACTGAAGCTTTCTTT	CASSIETATEAFF
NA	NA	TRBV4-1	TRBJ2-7	TGCGCCAGCCCCACGGGGTACTACGAGCAGTACTTC	CASPTGYYEQYF
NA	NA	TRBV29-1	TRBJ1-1	TGCAGCGTTGAGACAGACACTGAAGCTTTCTTT	CSVETDTEAFF
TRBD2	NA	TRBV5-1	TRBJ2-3	TGCGCCAGCAGCTGGTTGACTAGCGGGAGTAGCACAGATACGCAGTATTTT	CASSWLTSGSSTDTQYF
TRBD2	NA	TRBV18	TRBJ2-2	TGTGCCAGCTCACCGTACCTCGCGGGAGGGACCACCGGGGAGCTGTTTTTT	CASSPYLAGGTTGELFF
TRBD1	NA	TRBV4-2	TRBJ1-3	TGTGCCAGCAGCCTCAACGGGGGACAGGCTACCTCTGGAAACACCATATATTTT	CASSLNGGQATSGNTIYF
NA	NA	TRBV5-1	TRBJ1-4	TGCGCCAGCAGCTTGGAGGAGGGCGGTCTGTATGAAAAACTGTTTTTT	CASSLEEGGLYEKLFF
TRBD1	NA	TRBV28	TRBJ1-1	TGTGCCAGCAGTTTGGGCGGGACAGGGTATGAAGCTTTCTTT	CASSLGGTGYEAFF
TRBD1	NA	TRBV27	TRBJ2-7	TGTGCCAGCAGTCCCATCCTTGGACAGGGGGTAACCGAGCAGTACTTC	CASSPILGQGVTEQYF
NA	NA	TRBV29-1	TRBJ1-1	TGCAGCGGGAGGGAATTGAACACTGAAGCTTTCTTT	CSGRELNTEAFF
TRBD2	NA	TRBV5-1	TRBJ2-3	TGCGCCAGCAAGACTAGCGGGTTCTCCCCAGATACGCAGTATTTT	CASKTSGFSPDTQYF
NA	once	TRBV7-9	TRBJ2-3	TGTGCCAGCAGCCCCTACGAGGCAGATACGCAGTATTTT	CASSPYEADTQYF
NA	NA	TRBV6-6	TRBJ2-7	TGTGCCAGCAGTTACCAGGGCACCGAGCAGTACTTC	CASSYQGTEQYF
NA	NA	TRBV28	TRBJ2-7	TGTGCCAGCAGTACCCAGGCAGGATCCTACGAGCAGTACTTC	CASSTQAGSYEQYF